These 32 T cell receptor beta chains were all obtained from the same sample, sequenced in a study of T-cell memory formation after mild COVID-19. TCRdb redid the calling of the 5' RACE reads with MiXCR, one entry per CDR3 protein. The table records fewer than 650,000 distinct CDR3 sequences, roughly 21% of them present only once. The material sequenced was PBMCs or a T cell subset sorted from them (not recorded which). Every receptor here comes from an adult woman who had mild COVID-19 (a few samples of this study predate the infection). Cell type and time point are not known.

Only a few counts were recorded for this clonotype. The V gene is TRBV9, the J gene TRBJ2-7; D is undetermined. The CDR3 loop spans 15 amino acids. Germline values: CDR1 SGDLS, CDR2 YYNGEE. V gave up 3 bases and J gave up 4 bases, with 17 bases separating them. The chain's CDR3 is CASSAEGSGPYEQYF. The CDR3 DNA reads as TGTGCCAGCAGCGCCGAAGGCTCAGGTCCTTACGAGCAGTACTTC.

This clonotype was observed a few times. This sequence joins TRBV24-1 and TRBJ2-1, with TRBD2 identical over 10 bases. V shed 4 bases and J 8 bases; nucleotides not matched to a gene: 7. Germline lookup yields CDR1 KGHDR and CDR2 SFDVKD. CDR3 size: 15 residues. CDR3 residues: CATSELSGRSDEQFF. As DNA, the CDR3 is TGTGCCACCAGTGAGCTTAGCGGGAGGTCGGATGAGCAGTTCTTC.

This rearrangement joins TRBV7-6 to TRBJ2-1, with TRBD2 matching 11 bases. This CDR3 comprises 18 residues. V shed 0 bases and J 9 bases; nucleotides not matched to a gene: 13. Germline V gives CDR1 SGHVS, CDR2 FNYEAQ. This CDR3 is CASSLAASSGRSKGEQFF. CDR3 bases: TGTGCCAGCAGCTTAGCGGCGTCTAGCGGGAGGTCGAAGGGTGAGCAGTTCTTC.

This clonotype turned up a few times. The genes are TRBV12-3 or TRBV12-4 and TRBJ2-5; tentatively, D is TRBD1 (6 bases). The CDR3 is made up of 15 amino acids. Trimming stripped 7 bases from V and 1 base from J, with 16 bases between. CDR3 loop: CASTFHGTTQETQYF. CDR3 bases: TGTGCCAGCACCTTTCACGGGACAACCCAAGAGACCCAGTACTTC.

This chain uses TRBV24-1 with TRBJ2-5; D gene ambiguous. This CDR3 has 17 residues. V lost 2 bases, J lost 4 bases, and 19 bases lay in between. CDR1 and CDR2 from the germline V gene are KGHDR and SFDVKD. CDR3 in DNA: TGTGCCACCAGTGATTCCAGGAGAGGAGCCTTATCAGAGACCCAGTACTTC. This translates into CATSDSRRGALSETQYF.

V is TRBV20-1 and J is TRBJ2-1; 12 bases align to TRBD2. Germline CDR1 reads DFQATT; CDR2 reads SNEGSKA (reference sequence). J gave up 7 bases and V 6 bases, and 10 bases lay outside the gene matches. The length of the CDR3 is 15 residues. The chain's CDR3 is CSATPSGRAANEQFF. The CDR3 bases are TGCAGTGCAACGCCTAGCGGGAGGGCCGCAAATGAGCAGTTCTTC.

The V call is TRBV24-1, the J call TRBJ2-7; the D is unclear. Germline CDR1 is KGHDR and CDR2 is SFDVKD. The CDR3 is 13 residues long. The germline V and J ends were trimmed by 5 bases and 4 bases, with 11 bases remaining between them. The CDR3 loop reads CATSGWDQYEQYF. DNA of the CDR3: TGTGCCACCAGTGGATGGGATCAATACGAGCAGTACTTC.

The J gene is TRBJ2-6, the V gene TRBV24-1; D is ambiguous. CDR3 length: 16 residues. V lost 4 bases and J lost 0, with 9 bases in between. CDR1 and CDR2 from the germline V gene are KGHDR and SFDVKD. In nucleotides, the CDR3 is TGTGCCACCAGTGAAACTGTGATCTCTGGGGCCAACGTCCTGACTTTC. Its protein is CATSETVISGANVLTF.

This clonotype came up a few times. The chain recombines TRBV6-5 with TRBJ2-3; D remains ambiguous. The CDR3 has 14 amino acids. Germline CDR1 and CDR2: MNHEY and SVGAGI. V lost 4 bases and J lost 4, with 12 bases in between. For the CDR3, the DNA is TGTGCCAGCAGTTTCTTACTATTTGCAGATACGCAGTATTTT. As protein: CASSFLLFADTQYF.

This clonotype appeared a few times. J is TRBJ2-5 and V is TRBV29-1, with 9 bases aligning to TRBD2. The trim removed 3 bases at V and 4 bases at J, leaving 12 bases unmatched. Germline lookup yields CDR1 SQVTM and CDR2 ANQGSEA. This CDR3 contains 16 residues. The CDR3 DNA is TGCAGCGTTGAGCGGCTAGCGGGATCTAGGGGAGAGACCCAGTACTTC. Amino acids: CSVERLAGSRGETQYF.

This chain connects TRBV5-1 to TRBJ1-2, with a possible D match to TRBD1 (6 bases). CDR3 length: 11 amino acids. Between the trimmed V and J ends, which lost 4 bases and 6 bases, there was a span of 7 bases. The germline V gene has CDR1 SGHRS and CDR2 YFSETQ. The CDR3: CASSKGDGYTF. CDR3 nucleotides: TGCGCCAGCAGCAAGGGGGATGGCTACACCTTC.

This clonotype has a count of ten or more. The chain uses TRBV12-3 or TRBV12-4 and TRBJ1-2; 7 nucleotides align to TRBD1. Trimming took 2 bases from V and 8 from J; bases not matched to a gene: 11. This CDR3 has 15 amino acids. CDR3 nucleotides: TGTGCCAGCAGTTTAAGTACAGGGGCAAGAGGAGGCTACACCTTC. It encodes CASSLSTGARGGYTF.

This rearrangement joins TRBV6-1 to TRBJ2-2, with TRBD2 matching 9 bases. The germline CDR1 and CDR2 sequences are MNHNS and SASEGT. Trimming took 7 bases from V and 2 from J; bases not matched to a gene: 5. The CDR3 contains 15 residues. In nucleotides, the CDR3 is TGTGCCAGCAAAGTGACTAGCGGAAACACCGGGGAGCTGTTTTTT. Translating it yields CASKVTSGNTGELFF.

The sample holds a few counts of this clonotype. The V call is TRBV7-8, the J call TRBJ1-3, with D unresolved. Trimming removed 5 bases at V and 0 bases at J, with 8 bases between. CDR1 and CDR2 from the germline V gene are SGHVS and FQNEAQ. The CDR3 is 14 residues long. In nucleotides, the CDR3 is TGTGCCAGCAGCCCGCAGATCTCTGGAAACACCATATATTTT. This encodes CASSPQISGNTIYF.

This clonotype has just a few counts. The chain is built from TRBV29-1 and TRBJ1-1; D not resolved. CDR3 size: 13 residues. V was trimmed by 3 bases and J by 0 bases, leaving 8 bases between them. The V gene's germline CDR1 is SQVTM and CDR2 ANQGSEA. CDR3 DNA sequence: TGCAGCGTTGAGTCACGGGTGAACACTGAAGCTTTCTTT. It specifies CSVESRVNTEAFF.

This clonotype occurred a few times. V usage is TRBV7-9 and J usage is TRBJ1-1, with TRBD1 matching over 7 bases. The CDR3 loop spans 17 amino acids. Trimming removed 4 bases from V and 0 bases from J; junction bases left unmatched: 11. Germline CDR1 and CDR2: SEHNR and FQNEAQ (reference sequence). CDR3 in DNA: TGTGCCAGCAGCTCCCCAGGGGGAATATTAATGAACACTGAAGCTTTCTTT. Protein sequence: CASSSPGGILMNTEAFF.

This clonotype came up a few times. The V gene is TRBV27, the J gene TRBJ1-1; no firm D call. V lost 9 bases to trimming and J lost 0 bases, with 17 bases between them. This CDR3 contains 15 residues. Germline values: CDR1 MNHEY, CDR2 SMNVEV (reference sequence). CDR3 bases: TGTGCCAGTAGAGAGGGAGGTTATTTGAACACTGAAGCTTTCTTT. This translates into CASREGGYLNTEAFF.

This clonotype was detected only a few times. One end of the junction does not line up with germline, which may come from a read error. The J gene is TRBJ2-3, the V gene TRBV5-6; 10 nucleotides match TRBD2. This CDR3 is 12 amino acids long. Germline CDR1 reads SGHDT; CDR2 reads YYEEEE. CDR3 protein: CASSLAGGTSDF. CDR3 bases: TGTGCCAGCAGCTTGGCGGGTGGGACTAGCGATTTT.

The chain couples TRBV20-1 to TRBJ1-5, with D hard to call. The CDR3 has 12 amino acids. The V and J ends lost 6 bases and 2 bases respectively, with 8 bases between them. From germline, CDR1 is DFQATT and CDR2 SNEGSKA (reference sequence). CDR3 in DNA: TGCAGTGCCCTCGGGGGCAATCAGCCCCAGCATTTT. It translates to CSALGGNQPQHF.

This clonotype occurred once. The chain is built from TRBV5-1 and TRBJ2-2, with 8 bases lining up with TRBD1. With V trimmed by 2 bases and J by 3 bases, 3 bases remained unmatched. This CDR3 has 15 residues. Germline V lookup: CDR1 SGHRS, CDR2 YFSETQ. This chain's CDR3 is CASSLQGVDTGELFF. Here the CDR3 DNA reads TGCGCCAGCAGCTTACAGGGGGTAGACACCGGGGAGCTGTTTTTT.

The chain combines TRBV10-3 with TRBJ2-5; TRBD1 matches 10 bases. Germline CDR1 ENHRY, CDR2 SYGVKD. Germline trimming cut 8 bases from V and 1 base from J; bases unmatched to any gene: 7. The CDR3 runs to 15 residues. The CDR3 region has the DNA TGTGCCATCTCGGGGACAGGGGTCAGCCAAGAGACCCAGTACTTC. Protein product: CAISGTGVSQETQYF.

This clonotype turned up a few times. This sequence joins TRBV7-3 and TRBJ2-3; TRBD2 is a possible D gene (5 bases). Germline V gives CDR1 SGHTA, CDR2 FQGTGA. V dropped 5 bases and J dropped 0 bases, with 9 bases sitting between them. The CDR3 sequence is 14 residues long. The CDR3 here is CASSPWTSTDTQYF. The CDR3 DNA reads as TGTGCCAGCAGCCCCTGGACTAGCACAGATACGCAGTATTTT. The full variable domain, rest sourced from reference TRBV7-3 and TRBJ2-3, is GAGVSQTPSNKVTEKGKYVELRCDPISGHTALYWYRQSLGQGPEFLIYFQGTGAADDSGLPNDRFFAVRPEGSVSTLKIQRTERGDSAVYLCASSPWTSTDTQYFGPGTRLTVL.

This clonotype appeared a few times. V gene TRBV4-2 combines with J gene TRBJ2-7, with 8 bases fitting TRBD1. The CDR3 sequence is 17 residues long. Looked up from germline, CDR1 is LGHNA and CDR2 is YNFKEQ. The V gene end was trimmed by 2 bases and the J gene end by 6 bases; junction bases not matched to a gene: 15. The DNA of the CDR3 is TGTGCCAGCAGCCAAAAACCATCCGGGACAGGATCTAGCGAGCAGTACTTC. The encoded protein is CASSQKPSGTGSSEQYF.

The V and J genes are TRBV6-5 and TRBJ1-4, with D possibly being TRBD1 (6 bases). In germline, CDR1 is MNHEY, CDR2 SVGAGI. CDR3 length equals 14 residues. Trimming pared 6 bases from V and 0 bases from J, leaving 8 bases between. The CDR3 nucleotides read TGTGCCAGCAGGCGGACAGCAACTAATGAAAAACTGTTTTTT. This sequence encodes CASRRTATNEKLFF.

The gene calls are TRBV29-1 and TRBJ2-2, with 10 bases identical to TRBD1. Germline lookup yields CDR1 SQVTM and CDR2 ANQGSEA. CDR3 length equals 13 residues. Trimming removed 4 bases from V and 4 bases from J; junction bases left unmatched: 0. DNA for the CDR3: TGCAGCGTTGGGACAGGGGGCACCGGGGAGCTGTTTTTT. It encodes CSVGTGGTGELFF.

The J gene is TRBJ2-5, the V gene TRBV20-1, with a tentative D call TRBD2 (6 bases). CDR1 is DFQATT and CDR2 is SNEGSKA in the germline V gene (reference sequence). The V gene lost 6 bases and the J gene lost 5 bases, with 25 bases spanning the gap. This CDR3 is 16 amino acids long. CDR3 sequence reads: CSAGTRDFQIGETQYF. The DNA for the CDR3 is TGCAGTGCCGGAACTCGGGACTTTCAGATCGGGGAGACCCAGTACTTC.

This clonotype was recorded a few times. The rearrangement uses TRBV2 and TRBJ2-7; perhaps TRBD1 as D (6 bases). V lost 2 bases to trimming and J lost 6 bases, with 14 bases between them. The germline CDR1 and CDR2 sequences are SNHLY and FYNNEI. The CDR3 covers 14 residues. CDR3 sequence reads: CASSELQGSGEQYF. CDR3 DNA sequence: TGTGCCAGCAGTGAACTACAGGGATCGGGCGAGCAGTACTTC. Complete variable domain (other parts from reference TRBV2 and TRBJ2-7): EPEVTQTPSHQVTQMGQEVILRCVPISNHLYFYWYRQILGQKVEFLVSFYNNEISEKSEIFDDQFSVERPDGSNFTLKIRSTKLEDSAMYFCASSELQGSGEQYFGPGTRLTVT.

This clonotype was observed at least ten times. This rearrangement joins TRBV12-3 or TRBV12-4 to TRBJ1-6, with D uncertain. V shed 1 base and J shed 10 bases, with 5 bases lying between them. The CDR3 has 12 amino acids. CDR3 in DNA: TGTGCCAGCAGTTTAGGGATATCACCCCTCCACTTT. Its translation is CASSLGISPLHF.

This clonotype was detected many times. V and J are TRBV7-2 and TRBJ2-3; D uncertain. CDR1 is SGHTA, CDR2 FQGNSA, per germline. There are 12 residues in the CDR3. The V end was cut by 0 bases, the J end by 4 bases, with 2 bases between. The CDR3 nucleotides are TGTGCCAGCAGCTTAGCGGCAGATACGCAGTATTTT. It is translated as CASSLAADTQYF.

This clonotype has a count of ten or more. The chain carries TRBV21-1 and TRBJ2-4; no DNA check was done on the table's D call, TRBD2. TRBV21-1 is marked as a pseudogene. The CDR3 totals 17 residues. CDR3 amino acids: CASSKGYQGRAENIQYF. Here the CDR3 DNA reads TGTGCCAGCAGCAAAGGGTACCAGGGCCGAGCGGAAAACATTCAGTACTTC.

The J gene is TRBJ2-3, the V gene TRBV4-3, with D tentatively TRBD2 (6 bases). Germline CDR1 reads LGHNA; CDR2 reads YSLEER. V was clipped by 0 bases and J by 3 bases, with 13 bases between them. This CDR3 comprises 16 residues. Written as DNA, the CDR3 is TGCGCCAGCAGCCAAGATGCGGGACTGGGTACAGATACGCAGTATTTT. Residues: CASSQDAGLGTDTQYF.

This clonotype has more than one count but fewer than ten. The chain uses TRBV5-1 and TRBJ1-5; TRBD1 matches 7 bases. The germline CDR1 and CDR2 sequences are SGHRS and YFSETQ. This CDR3 is 15 amino acids long. Trimming removed 4 bases from V and 5 bases from J; junction bases left unmatched: 9. The CDR3: CASSPAGQADQPQHF. The CDR3 region has the DNA TGCGCCAGCAGCCCCGCCGGACAGGCCGATCAGCCCCAGCATTTT.